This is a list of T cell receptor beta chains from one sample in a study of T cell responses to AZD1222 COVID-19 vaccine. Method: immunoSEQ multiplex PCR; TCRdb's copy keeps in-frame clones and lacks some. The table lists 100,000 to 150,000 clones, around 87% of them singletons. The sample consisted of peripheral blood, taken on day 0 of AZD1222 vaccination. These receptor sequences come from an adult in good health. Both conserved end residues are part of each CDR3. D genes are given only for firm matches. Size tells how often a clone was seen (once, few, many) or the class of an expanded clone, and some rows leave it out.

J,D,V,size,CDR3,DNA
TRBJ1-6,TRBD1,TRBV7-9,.,CASSRGTDNSPLHF,TGTGCCAGCAGTAGAGGGACAGATAATTCACCCCTCCACTTT
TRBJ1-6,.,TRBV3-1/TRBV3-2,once,CASSRGGSPLHF,TGTGCCAGCAGCCGTGGCGGGTCACCCCTCCACTTT
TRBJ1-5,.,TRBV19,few,CASPVGWGRLGPQHF,TGTGCCAGCCCCGTCGGATGGGGGCGCCTGGGCCCCCAGCATTTT
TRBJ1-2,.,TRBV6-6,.,CASSYPNYGYTF,TGTGCCAGCAGTTACCCAAACTATGGCTACACCTTC
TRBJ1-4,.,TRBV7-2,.,CASSLGGAGEKLFF,TGTGCCAGCAGCTTAGGGGGGGCGGGAGAAAAACTGTTTTTT
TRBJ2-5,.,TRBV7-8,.,CASNTGLETQYF,TGTGCCAGCAACACAGGACTAGAGACCCAGTACTTC
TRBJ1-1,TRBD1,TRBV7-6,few,CASSGWTGGLQLNTEAFF,TGTGCCAGCAGCGGGTGGACAGGGGGCCTTCAATTGAACACTGAAGCTTTCTTT
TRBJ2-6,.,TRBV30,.,CAWSGQANSGANVLTF,TGTGCCTGGAGTGGACAGGCGAACTCTGGGGCCAACGTCCTGACTTTC
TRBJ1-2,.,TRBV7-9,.,CASSLGTDYGYTF,TGTGCCAGCAGCTTAGGTACAGACTATGGCTACACCTTC
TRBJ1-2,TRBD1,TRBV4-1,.,CASSYFAETGDDYGYTF,TGCGCCAGCAGCTACTTCGCGGAGACAGGGGACGACTATGGCTACACCTTC
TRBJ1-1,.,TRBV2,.,CASSVRGRGLNTEAFF,TGTGCCAGCAGTGTGCGGGGGAGGGGCTTGAACACTGAAGCTTTCTTT
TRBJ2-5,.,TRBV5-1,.,CASSLVQYQETQYF,TGCGCCAGCAGCTTGGTACAGTACCAAGAGACCCAGTACTTC
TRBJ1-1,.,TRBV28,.,CASRRGGMNTEAFF,TGTGCCAGCAGGAGGGGGGGGATGAACACTGAAGCTTTCTTT
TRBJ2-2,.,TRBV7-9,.,CASSGLAENTGELFF,TGTGCCAGCAGCGGCTTGGCAGAGAACACCGGGGAGCTGTTTTTT
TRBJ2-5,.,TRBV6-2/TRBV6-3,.,CASSYAGVETQYF,TGTGCCAGCAGTTATGCAGGAGTGGAGACCCAGTACTTC
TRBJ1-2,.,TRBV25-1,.,CASSEGGGRGLYGYTF,TGTGCCAGCAGTGAAGGAGGCGGCAGGGGTCTCTATGGCTACACCTTC
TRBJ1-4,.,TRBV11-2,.,CASSQGLSQGEKLFF,TGTGCCAGCAGCCAAGGACTAAGCCAGGGGGAAAAACTGTTTTTT
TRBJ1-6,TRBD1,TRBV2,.,CASRGGQVNGSPLHF,TGTGCCAGCAGGGGCGGACAGGTCAACGGATCACCCCTCCACTTT
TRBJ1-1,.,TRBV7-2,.,CASSPLGGTEAFF,TGTGCCAGCAGTCCCCTGGGAGGCACTGAAGCTTTCTTT
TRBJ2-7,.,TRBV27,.,CASSLNSGYEQYF,TGTGCCAGCAGTTTAAATTCTGGCTACGAGCAGTACTTC
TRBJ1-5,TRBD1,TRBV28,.,CASRLVTGGHSNQPQHF,TGTGCCAGCAGATTAGTAACAGGGGGGCATAGCAATCAGCCCCAGCATTTT
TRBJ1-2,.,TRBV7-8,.,CASSLVSYGYTF,TGTGCCAGCAGCTTAGTTAGCTATGGCTACACCTTC
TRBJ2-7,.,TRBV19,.,CASRSVQGHEQYF,TGTGCCAGTAGGTCAGTGCAAGGCCACGAGCAGTACTTC
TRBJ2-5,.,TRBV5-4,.,CASSLSGPQETQYF,TGTGCCAGCAGCTTGTCGGGACCCCAAGAGACCCAGTACTTC
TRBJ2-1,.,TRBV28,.,CASSLSYNEQFF,TGTGCCAGCAGCTTGTCCTACAATGAGCAGTTCTTC
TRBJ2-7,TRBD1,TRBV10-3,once,CAIGQGLTYEQYF,TGTGCCATCGGACAGGGGCTTACCTACGAGCAGTACTTC
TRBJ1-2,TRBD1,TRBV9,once,CASSVAGTGGYGYTF,TGTGCCAGCAGCGTAGCGGGGACAGGAGGATATGGCTACACCTTC
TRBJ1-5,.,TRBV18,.,CASSSDGNQPQHF,TGTGCCAGCTCATCGGACGGAAATCAGCCCCAGCATTTT
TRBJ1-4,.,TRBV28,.,CASSAGSANNEKLFF,TGTGCCAGCAGTGCAGGGAGCGCGAATAATGAAAAACTGTTTTTT
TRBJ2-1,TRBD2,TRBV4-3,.,CASSRGNRGGYNEQFF,TGCGCCAGCAGCCGAGGGAACCGGGGGGGATACAATGAGCAGTTCTTC
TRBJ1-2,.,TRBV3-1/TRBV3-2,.,CASSQITGIAGGYTF,TGTGCCAGCAGCCAGATTACAGGAATTGCAGGTGGCTACACCTTC
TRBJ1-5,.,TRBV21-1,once,CASSMRTGRISNQPQHF,TGTGCCAGCAGCATGCGGACAGGGCGAATTAGCAATCAGCCCCAGCATTTT
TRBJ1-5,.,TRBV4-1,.,CASSHPTGLRGDQPQHF,TGCGCCAGCAGCCACCCTACGGGACTTAGGGGGGATCAGCCCCAGCATTTT
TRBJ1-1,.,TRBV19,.,CASSIGGSLNTEAFF,TGTGCCAGTAGTATAGGGGGATCACTGAACACTGAAGCTTTCTTT
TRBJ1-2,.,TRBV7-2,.,CASSLALSENYGYTF,TGTGCCAGCAGCTTAGCGCTCAGCGAAAACTATGGCTACACCTTC
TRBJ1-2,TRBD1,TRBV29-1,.,CSGSGTGILTF,TGCAGCGGCTCCGGGACAGGGATCCTCACCTTC
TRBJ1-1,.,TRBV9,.,CASSPSRGNTEAFF,TGTGCCAGCAGCCCAAGTAGGGGGAACACTGAAGCTTTCTTT
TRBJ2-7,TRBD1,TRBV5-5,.,CASSLGQGLYSYEQYF,TGTGCCAGCAGCTTGGGACAGGGCTTGTACTCCTACGAGCAGTACTTC
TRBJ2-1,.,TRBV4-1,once,CASSQGLGPYNEQFF,TGCGCCAGCAGCCAAGGGCTAGGGCCCTACAATGAGCAGTTCTTC
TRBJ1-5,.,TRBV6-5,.,CASRQLNQPQHF,TGTGCCAGCCGACAGCTCAATCAGCCCCAGCATTTT